Described below is a single T cell receptor beta chain sequence and its context. The antigen is not known. This sample is part of a study of circulating and synovial CD4+ cells in juvenile arthritis. From germline, CDR1 is MGHRA and CDR2 YSYEKL. The CDR3 extends over 15 amino acids. V was shortened by 3 bases and J by 0 bases, with 9 bases between the two germline ends. The study's findings and limits: Bulk blood CD4 samples held at least an order of magnitude more or fewer genomes than CPL. Overlap with synovium rose as more T cells were sequenced.

Sequenced by immunoSEQ multiplex PCR; TCRdb stores in-frame clones only, minus some. The sample shows some 15,000 clones, 75% to 90% of them seen only once. The sequencing sample was made of CD4+ T cells from synovial fluid. The receptor's source is a human patient with juvenile idiopathic arthritis. Some clones in this sample may be carry-over from other donors' samples. This sequence joins TRBV4-1 and TRBJ2-1, with D possibly TRBD2 on 6 matching bases. CDR3 amino acids: CASSHRLVSYNEQFF. Here the CDR3 DNA reads TGCGCCAGCAGCCATAGACTAGTCTCCTACAATGAGCAGTTCTTC.